These T cell receptor beta chains were read from a single sample in a study of blood T cell repertoires in COVID-19. Sequencing used immunoSEQ multiplex PCR; TCRdb keeps in-frame clones, though not all of them. The data show tens of thousands of clones, with approximately 85% seen just once and roughly 5.6% held by the top ten. Sample: peripheral blood. The source is a human donor in a cohort sampled during active COVID-19. Each CDR3 is given with its conserved first and last residue. A D gene is named only where the DNA matches it firmly.

J,D,V,CDR3
TRBJ1-5,NA,TRBV7-2,CASSLGQGQPQHF
TRBJ2-5,NA,TRBV3-1/TRBV3-2,CASSQDLRGLEETQYF
TRBJ2-1,NA,TRBV5-8,CASSLLSGLWPSYNEQFF
TRBJ1-1,TRBD1,TRBV5-5,CASSLALTGAPNTEAFF
TRBJ2-5,TRBD1,TRBV3-1/TRBV3-2,CASSQDRGRGTQYF
TRBJ1-5,NA,TRBV19,CASRNVGSNQPQHF
TRBJ1-4,NA,TRBV11-2,CASSLRSRGLSEKLFF
TRBJ1-5,NA,TRBV30,CAWKGRGEPQHF
TRBJ2-1,NA,TRBV5-4,CASSPRDGRAEQFF
TRBJ2-4,NA,TRBV13,CASSSRERAKNIQYF
TRBJ1-1,TRBD1,TRBV5-4,CASSARGQVGTEAFF
TRBJ2-1,TRBD1,TRBV19,CATTGQGINEQFF
TRBJ2-2,NA,TRBV5-4,CASTQGYTGELFF
TRBJ2-2,TRBD1,TRBV3-1/TRBV3-2,CASSQGTGAGTGELFF
TRBJ2-7,TRBD1,TRBV2,CASSEIGDRGTYEQYF
TRBJ2-3,TRBD2,TRBV7-3,CASSLGLAGASTQYF
TRBJ2-2,NA,TRBV18,CASSPSWEKGGELFF
TRBJ2-7,NA,TRBV5-1,CASSRTGNYEQYF
TRBJ2-7,TRBD2,TRBV28,CASSLGGGFLSPDYEQYF
TRBJ1-6,NA,TRBV5-1,CASSPVGGAINSPLHF
TRBJ2-3,NA,TRBV10-3,CAISPRADTQYF
TRBJ2-3,NA,TRBV19,CASNVGGPPDTQYF
TRBJ1-3,NA,TRBV5-1,CASSRDGQLSSGNTIYF